This TCR beta chain was found in a study of T cell clones after liver transplantation. Background on the study: Until 12-24 months post-transplant, subjects got standard immunosuppression and no induction.

A note on this clone: Its specificity is unknown.

The protocol was immunoSEQ multiplex PCR, while the TCRdb copy is restricted to in-frame clones and leaves out a portion. The sample has tens of thousands of clones, less than 85% seen once. Study-wide points: In a couple of subjects, few donor cells limited the measurable donor-reactive repertoire. Graft donor-reactive T cells possibly entered the graft instead of undergoing deletion.

The source material was CD4+ T cells from blood, sampled at the roughly 16-month timepoint. The TCR sequence derives from a human patient who received a liver transplant. Among the T cells, some may be from the graft donor.

For the CDR3, the DNA is TGCGCCAGCAGCTTGCGGCTAGCGGGGCCCAATGAGCAGTTCTTC. Translation gives CASSLRLAGPNEQFF. The V call is TRBV5-1, the J call TRBJ2-1; 9 bases are a match to TRBD2. The V and J ends lost 1 base and 6 bases, in that order; junction bases with no gene match: 5. The CDR3 runs to 15 residues. From germline, CDR1 is SGHRS and CDR2 YFSETQ.